One and the same sample provided the 21 T cell receptor beta chains below, sequenced in a study of a mutant IDH1 vaccine in newly diagnosed glioma. Time point described: week 23, last vaccination. What each vaccine dose contained was 300 ug of mutant IDH1 20-mer peptide, accompanied by topical imiquimod. The table came from immunoSEQ multiplex PCR; TCRdb's copy has only in-frame clones and leaves some out. The sample lists tens of thousands of clones; about nine tenths were seen once. These TCRs' antigens remain unknown. Here the sequenced sample was PBMCs, taken from a glioma patient whose treatment included an IDH1 peptide vaccine. The source is a man aged 35 to 55 with glioma.

This rearrangement joins TRBV7-2 to TRBJ2-7, with 8 bases aligning to TRBD2. Trimming at V came to 1 base and at J to 6 bases, leaving 5 bases not matched to a gene. CDR3 length: 14 amino acids. In germline, CDR1 is SGHTA, CDR2 FQGNSA. The DNA of the CDR3 is TGTGCCAGCAGCTTAGGGCGGGGGGCGAGCGAGCAGTACTTC. Translation: CASSLGRGASEQYF.

The chain is built from TRBV10-3 and TRBJ2-6; 7 bases map to TRBD1. This CDR3 is 16 amino acids long. The junction had 7 bases not matched to a gene; V was cut back by 4 bases and J by 4 bases. Germline values: CDR1 ENHRY, CDR2 SYGVKD. DNA of the CDR3: TGTGCCATCAGTGGGACAGGTTACCCCGGGGCCAACGTCCTGACTTTC. Translating it yields CAISGTGYPGANVLTF.

This clone was counted a single time. This sequence joins TRBV5-1 and TRBJ2-1; 12 positions agree with TRBD1. J was trimmed by 7 bases and V by 4 bases; bases with no gene match: 6. The CDR3 runs to 15 residues. Germline V gene lookup returns CDR1 SGHRS and CDR2 YFSETQ. The CDR3 nucleotides are TGCGCCAGCAGCCAACCGGGACAGGGGGCTAATGAGCAGTTCTTC. Translating it yields CASSQPGQGANEQFF.

The chain's CDR3 is CSVLRGDTEAFF. CDR3 nucleotide sequence: TGCAGCGTCCTACGGGGGGACACTGAAGCTTTCTTT. The chain combines TRBV29-1 with TRBJ1-1, with D possibly matching TRBD1 (5 bases). The germline V gene has CDR1 SQVTM and CDR2 ANQGSEA. The CDR3 is 12 residues long. V was clipped by 6 bases and J by 3 bases, with 11 bases between them.

This chain joins TRBV19 and TRBJ1-1; weak D call: TRBD1 (5 bases). Germline CDR1 reads LNHDA; CDR2 reads SQIVND (reference sequence). V dropped 7 bases and J dropped 3 bases, with 12 bases sitting between them. The CDR3 sequence is 13 residues long. The DNA of the CDR3 is TGTGCCAGTAAAGGGGTCTCGTACACTGAAGCTTTCTTT. Protein product: CASKGVSYTEAFF.

The V call is TRBV7-8, the J call TRBJ2-7, with 7 nucleotides matching TRBD1. With 5 bases clipped from V and 6 bases from J, the junction kept 7 bases outside the gene matches. The CDR3 runs to 13 residues. Looked up from germline, CDR1 is SGHVS and CDR2 is FQNEAQ. CDR3: CASSIQQGSEQYF. CDR3 coding DNA: TGTGCCAGCAGCATACAACAGGGGTCCGAGCAGTACTTC.

CDR3 sequence (DNA): TGCGCCAGCAGCCCGGACGGCCGAGGGGGAGCTTTCTTT. This gives the protein CASSPDGRGGAFF. This rearrangement joins TRBV5-1 to TRBJ1-1; possible D gene TRBD1, 6 bases. The V end lost 4 bases, the J end lost 10 bases, and 17 bases lay between the germline ends. Looked up from germline, CDR1 is SGHRS and CDR2 is YFSETQ. The CDR3 is 13 residues long.

The rearrangement links TRBV6-1 to TRBJ2-7; 8 bases map to TRBD2. The V and J ends lost 3 bases and 2 bases, in that order; junction bases with no gene match: 6. The length of the CDR3 is 15 residues. Germline V gives CDR1 MNHNS, CDR2 SASEGT. The CDR3 sequence is CASSDWTSNPYEQYF. The CDR3 nucleotides are TGTGCCAGCAGTGATTGGACTAGCAACCCCTACGAGCAGTACTTC.

The sample holds one count of this clone. The chain carries TRBV7-9 and TRBJ2-2; 10 bases agree with TRBD1. V gave up 7 bases and J gave up 7 bases; unmatched junction bases: 9. The CDR3 loop spans 15 amino acids. Germline CDR1 reads SEHNR; CDR2 reads FQNEAQ (reference sequence). CDR3 residues: CASNIPGQGSGELFF. Written as DNA, the CDR3 is TGTGCCAGCAACATACCGGGACAGGGGAGCGGGGAGCTGTTTTTT.

This chain joins TRBV6-5 and TRBJ1-1; 7 bases line up with TRBD1. In germline, CDR1 is MNHEY, CDR2 SVGAGI. The CDR3 length is 12 residues. The J segment lost 8 bases and the V segment lost 6 bases, leaving 6 bases of the junction unmatched. CDR3 loop: CASSLGGREAFF. The CDR3 DNA is TGTGCCAGCAGCTTAGGGGGCAGGGAAGCTTTCTTT.

The genes are TRBV5-1 and TRBJ2-2; 9 nucleotides line up with TRBD2. The CDR3 totals 16 residues. In germline, CDR1 is SGHRS, CDR2 YFSETQ. Trimming took 1 base from V and 6 from J; bases not matched to a gene: 7. The CDR3 loop reads CASSLQTSGAPGELFF. In DNA form, the CDR3 reads TGCGCCAGCAGCTTGCAGACTAGCGGAGCCCCCGGGGAGCTGTTTTTT.

The V gene is TRBV7-9, the J gene TRBJ2-7, with 10 bases fitting TRBD2. The CDR3 is 15 residues long. Germline V gene lookup returns CDR1 SEHNR and CDR2 FQNEAQ (reference sequence). The trim removed 3 bases at V and 2 bases at J, leaving 4 bases unmatched. CDR3 region: CASSFSGRNPYEQYF. CDR3 in DNA: TGTGCCAGCAGCTTTAGCGGGAGGAATCCCTACGAGCAGTACTTC.

Only one count was recorded for this clone. The rearrangement joins TRBV7-3 to TRBJ1-1; D is ambiguous. V was trimmed by 2 bases and J by 5 bases, leaving 12 bases between them. Germline V gives CDR1 SGHTA, CDR2 FQGTGA. The CDR3 runs 14 residues. DNA for the CDR3: TGTGCCAGCAGCTTACAACAGCGAGTAACTGAAGCTTTCTTT. It is translated as CASSLQQRVTEAFF. The full variable domain, with the rest looked up from reference TRBV7-3 and TRBJ1-1, is GAGVSQTPSNKVTEKGKYVELRCDPISGHTALYWYRQSLGQGPEFLIYFQGTGAADDSGLPNDRFFAVRPEGSVSTLKIQRTERGDSAVYLCASSLQQRVTEAFFGQGTRLTVV.

J is TRBJ2-2 and V is TRBV11-2; D is tentatively TRBD1 or TRBD2 (5 bases each). The germline gives CDR1 SGHAT, CDR2 FQNNGV. The CDR3 spans 14 residues. Trimming removed 3 bases at V and 6 bases at J, with 11 bases between. This chain's CDR3 is CASSFGVGAGELFF. The CDR3 coding sequence is TGTGCCAGCAGCTTCGGGGTAGGGGCCGGGGAGCTGTTTTTT.

The chain uses TRBV7-8 and TRBJ1-3; possibly TRBD1 for D (6 bases). Germline V gene lookup returns CDR1 SGHVS and CDR2 FQNEAQ. Deletions cut 6 bases from V and 4 bases from J, with 16 bases between. The CDR3 is 15 residues long. The CDR3 DNA is TGTGCCAGCAGGTTACAGGGTTCGAGGGGAAACACCATATATTTT. Its translation: CASRLQGSRGNTIYF. The full variable domain, completed using reference TRBV7-8 and TRBJ1-3, is GAGVSQSPRYKVAKRGQDVALRCDPISGHVSLFWYQQALGQGPEFLTYFQNEAQLDKSGLPSDRFFAERPEGSVSTLKIQRTQQEDSAVYLCASRLQGSRGNTIYFGEGSWLTVV.

This rearrangement joins TRBV7-2 to TRBJ2-3; TRBD2 matches 12 bases. With V trimmed by 8 bases and J by 5 bases, 5 bases remained unmatched. CDR1 is SGHTA and CDR2 is FQGNSA in the germline V gene. The CDR3 is 14 residues long. The CDR3 reads CASHASGRGDTQYF. CDR3 bases: TGTGCCAGCCACGCTAGCGGGAGGGGAGATACGCAGTATTTT. The variable domain in full, with the rest retrieved from reference TRBV7-2 and TRBJ2-3, is GAGVSQSPSNKVTEKGKDVELRCDPISGHTALYWYRQSLGQGLEFLIYFQGNSAPDKSGLPSDRFSAERTGGSVSTLTIQRTQQEDSAVYLCASHASGRGDTQYFGPGTRLTVL.

The gene calls are TRBV21-1 and TRBJ2-7; TRBD2 was called by the table and not checked on the DNA. TRBV21-1 is shown as a pseudogene. The CDR3 is 17 residues long. Here the CDR3 DNA reads TGTGCCAGCCGCATCCGACTAGCGGGAGGGGGCACCTACGAGCAGTACTTC. It specifies CASRIRLAGGGTYEQYF.

This clone was detected only a few times. J is TRBJ2-3 and V is TRBV5-1; 13 bases match TRBD2. Germline loops: CDR1 SGHRS, CDR2 YFSETQ. The CDR3 runs 19 residues. The V segment lost 4 bases and the J segment 0 bases; nucleotides outside the gene matches: 11. CDR3 sequence: CASSRRTSGSWASTDTQYF. In DNA, the CDR3 is TGCGCCAGCAGCAGGAGGACTAGCGGGAGTTGGGCTAGCACAGATACGCAGTATTTT.

The rearrangement joins TRBV7-6 to TRBJ2-7; TRBD1 agrees at 9 bases. Germline CDR1 is SGHVS and CDR2 is FNYEAQ. V lost 2 bases to trimming and J lost 0 bases; unmatched junction nucleotides: 2. The CDR3 contains 15 residues. The CDR3 bases are TGTGCCAGCAGCTTATCGGACAGGGGCTCCTACGAGCAGTACTTC. This codes for CASSLSDRGSYEQYF. The whole variable domain, remainder taken from reference TRBV7-6 and TRBJ2-7, is GAGVSQSPRYKVTKRGQDVALRCDPISGHVSLYWYRQALGQGPEFLTYFNYEAQQDKSGLPNDRFSAERPEGSISTLTIQRTEQRDSAMYRCASSLSDRGSYEQYFGPGTRLTVT.

This clone was counted once. V usage is TRBV5-1 and J usage is TRBJ2-7; 8 nucleotides align to TRBD2. V trimming: 4 bases; J trimming: 3 bases; junction bases outside the gene matches: 9. CDR3 length equals 15 residues. CDR1 and CDR2 (germline): SGHRS, YFSETQ. DNA of the CDR3: TGCGCCAGCAGCCCCTGGAGTCGGGAGGGCTACGAGCAGTACTTC. Protein: CASSPWSREGYEQYF.

This chain joins TRBV6-5 and TRBJ2-7; a possible D gene is TRBD2 (7 bases). The CDR3 totals 14 residues. Germline-derived CDR1 and CDR2 are MNHEY and SVGAGI. Trimming shortened V by 4 bases and J by 9 bases, and 19 bases separated the two germline ends. The CDR3 DNA follows: TGTGCCAGCAGTTCCCGCGGGGGCGCGAAGGGGCAGTACTTC. It is translated as CASSSRGGAKGQYF.